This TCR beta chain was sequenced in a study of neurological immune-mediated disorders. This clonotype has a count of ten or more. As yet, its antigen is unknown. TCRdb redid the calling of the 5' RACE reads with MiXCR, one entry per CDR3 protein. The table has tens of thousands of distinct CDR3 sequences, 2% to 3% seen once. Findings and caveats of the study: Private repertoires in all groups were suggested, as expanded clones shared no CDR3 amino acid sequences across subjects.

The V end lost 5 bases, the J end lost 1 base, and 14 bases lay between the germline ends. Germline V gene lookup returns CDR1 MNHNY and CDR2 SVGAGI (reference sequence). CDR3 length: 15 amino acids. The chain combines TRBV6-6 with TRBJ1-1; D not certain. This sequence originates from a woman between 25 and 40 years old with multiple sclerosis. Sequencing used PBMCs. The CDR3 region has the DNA TGTGCCAGCAGTCCGCTTGGGGATCCGAACACTGAAGCTTTCTTT. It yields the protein CASSPLGDPNTEAFF.